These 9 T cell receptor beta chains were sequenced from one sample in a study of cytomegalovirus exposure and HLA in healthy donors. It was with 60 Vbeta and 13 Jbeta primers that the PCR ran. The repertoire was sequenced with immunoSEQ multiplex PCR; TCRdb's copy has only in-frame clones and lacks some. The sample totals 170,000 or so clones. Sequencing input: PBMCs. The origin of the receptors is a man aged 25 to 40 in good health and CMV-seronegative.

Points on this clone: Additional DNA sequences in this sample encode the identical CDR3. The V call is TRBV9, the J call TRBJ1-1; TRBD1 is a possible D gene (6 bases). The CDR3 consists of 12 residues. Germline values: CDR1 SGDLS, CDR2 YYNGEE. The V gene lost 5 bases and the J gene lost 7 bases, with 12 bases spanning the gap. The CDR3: CASSLTGNEAFF. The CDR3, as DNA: TGTGCCAGCAGTCTCACAGGGAATGAAGCTTTCTTT.

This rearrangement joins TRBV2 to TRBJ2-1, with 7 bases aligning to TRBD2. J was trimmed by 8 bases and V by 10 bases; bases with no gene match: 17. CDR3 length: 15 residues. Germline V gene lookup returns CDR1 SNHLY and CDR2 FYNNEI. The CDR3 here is CATAQISEGRDEQFF. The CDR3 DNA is TGTGCCACCGCCCAGATATCGGAGGGGAGGGATGAGCAGTTCTTC.

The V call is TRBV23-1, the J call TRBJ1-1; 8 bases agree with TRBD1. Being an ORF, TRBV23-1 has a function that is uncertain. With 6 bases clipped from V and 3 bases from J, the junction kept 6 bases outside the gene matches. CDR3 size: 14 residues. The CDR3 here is CASSRTGCDTEAFF. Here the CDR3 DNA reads TGCGCCAGCAGCCGGACAGGGTGCGACACTGAAGCTTTCTTT.

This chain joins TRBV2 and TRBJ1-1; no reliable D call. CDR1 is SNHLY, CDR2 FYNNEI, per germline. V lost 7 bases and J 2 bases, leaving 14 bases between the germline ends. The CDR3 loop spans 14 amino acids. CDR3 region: CASTSPPTNTEAFF. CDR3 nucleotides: TGTGCCAGCACCAGTCCACCGACAAACACTGAAGCTTTCTTT.

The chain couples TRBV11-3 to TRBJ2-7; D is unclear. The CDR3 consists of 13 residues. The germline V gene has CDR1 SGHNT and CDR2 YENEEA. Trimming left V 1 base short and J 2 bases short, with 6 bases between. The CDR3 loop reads CASSLGQTYEQYF. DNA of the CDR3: TGTGCCAGCAGCTTAGGGCAAACCTACGAGCAGTACTTC.

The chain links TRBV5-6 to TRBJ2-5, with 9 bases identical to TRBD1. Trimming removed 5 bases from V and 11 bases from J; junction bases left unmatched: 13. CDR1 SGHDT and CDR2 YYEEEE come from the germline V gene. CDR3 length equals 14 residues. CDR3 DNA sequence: TGTGCCAGCAGTGTGGGGACAGGGTTTTGGGAGCAGTACTTC. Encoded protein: CASSVGTGFWEQYF.

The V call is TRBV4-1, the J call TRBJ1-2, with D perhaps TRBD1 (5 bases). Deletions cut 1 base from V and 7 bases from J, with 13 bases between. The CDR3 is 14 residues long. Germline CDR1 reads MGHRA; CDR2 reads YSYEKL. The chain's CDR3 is CASSQVFWGSGYTF. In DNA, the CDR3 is TGCGCCAGCAGCCAAGTATTCTGGGGCAGTGGCTACACCTTC.

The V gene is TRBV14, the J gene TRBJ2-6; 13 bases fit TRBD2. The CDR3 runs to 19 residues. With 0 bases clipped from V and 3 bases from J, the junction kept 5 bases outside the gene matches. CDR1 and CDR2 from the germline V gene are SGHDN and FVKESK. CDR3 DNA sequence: TGTGCCAGCAGCCAAGATGGAGGGACTAGCGGGATTGGGGCCAACGTCCTGACTTTC. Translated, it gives CASSQDGGTSGIGANVLTF.

The CDR3 DNA follows: TGTGCCAGCACCCGGTACAGCGGGAGGGATAATGAGCAGTTCTTC. Translated, it gives CASTRYSGRDNEQFF. The chain combines TRBV2 with TRBJ2-1, with TRBD2 matching over 10 bases. CDR1 is SNHLY and CDR2 is FYNNEI in the germline V gene. Trimming cost V 7 bases and J 7 bases; bases outside gene matches: 10. CDR3 length: 15 amino acids. The full variable domain, its missing parts supplied by reference TRBV2 and TRBJ2-1, is EPEVTQTPSHQVTQMGQEVILRCVPISNHLYFYWYRQILGQKVEFLVSFYNNEISEKSEIFDDQFSVERPDGSNFTLKIRSTKLEDSAMYFCASTRYSGRDNEQFFGPGTRLTVL.